A single sample gave rise to the 23 T cell receptor beta chains below, sequenced in a study of monozygotic twins with inflammatory bowel disease. Reprocessing the 5' RACE reads, TCRdb reports a single entry for every CDR3 protein and omits DNA. Its listing shows more than 300,000 distinct CDR3 sequences. The sequenced sample consisted of blood. These receptors all come from a human donor with ulcerative colitis or Crohn's disease, or a healthy co-twin of an affected twin (not recorded which).

The CDR3 spells CASSTITGTYNEQFF. V and J are TRBV19 and TRBJ2-1; absent DNA, TCRdb's TRBD2 call cannot be checked. This CDR3 contains 15 residues. Germline-derived CDR1 and CDR2 are LNHDA and SQIVND (reference sequence).

The rearrangement links TRBV29-1 to TRBJ2-7; no DNA is available, so the TRBD1 call from TCRdb remains unchecked. Germline V CDR1 and CDR2: SQVTM, ANQGSEA. The CDR3 extends over 13 amino acids. CDR3 sequence reads: CSVGEGAYYEQYF.

V and J are TRBV5-1 and TRBJ1-1; the D call from TCRdb, TRBD1, cannot be confirmed without DNA. The germline gives CDR1 SGHRS, CDR2 YFSETQ. The CDR3 contains 17 residues. This CDR3 is CASRQRPNRDRAYEAFF.

The chain uses TRBV7-8 and TRBJ2-1. The CDR3 sequence is 13 residues long. The V gene's germline CDR1 is SGHVS and CDR2 FQNEAQ. CDR3 protein: CASSITVDNEQFF.

The rearrangement uses TRBV5-1 and TRBJ2-1; lacking DNA, the TRBD1 call made by TCRdb goes unchecked. The CDR3 runs 14 residues. Germline values: CDR1 SGHRS, CDR2 YFSETQ. CDR3 sequence reads: CASSLDPGRNEQFF.

The chain has TRBV6-1 and TRBJ2-7; the D call from TCRdb, TRBD2, cannot be confirmed without DNA. CDR1 and CDR2 (germline): MNHNS, SASEGT. The CDR3 has 15 residues. CDR3 protein: CASTPALAGVYEQYF.

V usage is TRBV12-3 or TRBV12-4 and J usage is TRBJ1-2. The CDR3 consists of 15 residues. CDR3 in amino acids: CASSPPREVSYGYTF.

The chain uses TRBV11-2 and TRBJ1-2; lacking DNA, the TRBD1 call made by TCRdb goes unchecked. Germline CDR1 SGHAT, CDR2 FQNNGV. The CDR3 sequence is 16 residues long. The CDR3 sequence: CASSMTRDGANYGYTF.

V is TRBV6-4 and J is TRBJ1-5; TCRdb's assignment of TRBD1 cannot be checked, as there is no DNA. This CDR3 comprises 16 residues. CDR1 MRHNA and CDR2 SNTAGT come from the germline V gene. The CDR3 is CASSEDGTGGGQPQHF.

This CDR3 is CASSLGGQGYEQFF. The chain combines TRBV7-7 with TRBJ2-1; TCRdb's D call, TRBD1, is unchecked because there is no DNA. The CDR3 spans 14 residues. CDR1 is SSHAT and CDR2 is FNYEAQ in the germline V gene (reference sequence).

The chain has TRBV29-1 and TRBJ2-1; checking the TCRdb D call of TRBD1 is not possible without DNA. Germline values: CDR1 SQVTM, CDR2 ANQGSEA. This CDR3 is built from 18 residues. The CDR3 loop is CSVEVGSLGQAYPGEQFF.

The V and J genes are TRBV5-8 and TRBJ1-1. Germline V CDR1 and CDR2: SGHTS, YDEGEE. The CDR3 totals 18 residues. The CDR3 region is CASSLVWLEAAMNTEAFF.

The rearrangement joins TRBV11-1 to TRBJ2-7; TCRdb's assignment of TRBD1 cannot be checked, as there is no DNA. The CDR3 has 18 amino acids. Germline V gene data show CDR1 as SGHAT and CDR2 as FQDESV (reference sequence). This CDR3 is CASSPKDAGQLKAYEQYF.

This sequence joins TRBV7-9 and TRBJ1-1; TCRdb proposes TRBD1, but this gene call is untestable without DNA. Germline V CDR1 and CDR2: SEHNR, FQNEAQ (reference sequence). This CDR3 is built from 16 residues. The CDR3 is CASSLEAGGVLAEAFF.

The genes are TRBV12-3 or TRBV12-4 and TRBJ2-5; with no DNA, the TCRdb D assignment of TRBD1 cannot be verified. This CDR3 spans 16 amino acids. CDR3 in amino acids: CASSFWGGDGQETQYF.

The rearrangement uses TRBV12-5 and TRBJ1-2. Germline V CDR1 and CDR2: LGHNT, FRNRAP. This CDR3 is built from 14 residues. CDR3 sequence: CASGPAGGNYGYTF.

The rearrangement joins TRBV11-2 to TRBJ1-4. Germline V gene data show CDR1 as SGHAT and CDR2 as FQNNGV. CDR3 size: 15 residues. This CDR3 is CASSLAAGTNEKLFF.

The CDR3 loop is CASSQDWGVDEKLFF. The chain links TRBV4-3 to TRBJ1-4; the D call of TRBD1 rests on TCRdb alone, since no DNA is present to check it. Germline values: CDR1 LGHNA, CDR2 YSLEER. The CDR3 extends over 15 amino acids.

This rearrangement joins TRBV2 to TRBJ2-7; TCRdb's D call of TRBD1 is untestable without DNA. Germline V gene sequence: CDR1 SNHLY, CDR2 FYNNEI. The CDR3 covers 14 residues. CDR3: CASAWGQGSYEQYF.

This sequence joins TRBV28 and TRBJ2-1; absent DNA, TCRdb's TRBD1 call cannot be checked. The CDR3 consists of 16 residues. Germline values: CDR1 MDHEN, CDR2 SYDVKM. CDR3 loop: CASSSGGSESYNEQFF.

The rearrangement uses TRBV3-1 and TRBJ2-2; TCRdb designates TRBD1, a call that cannot be tested without DNA. The CDR3 has 17 residues. CDR1 and CDR2 from the germline V gene are LGHDT and YNNKEL (reference sequence). The CDR3 reads CASSLSPGTLYTGELFF.

The CDR3 is CASSWTGRGHGELFF. The chain couples TRBV6-5 to TRBJ2-2; TCRdb selects TRBD1, and the lack of DNA leaves this call unchecked. Per the germline V gene, CDR1 is MNHEY and CDR2 is SVGAGI. The CDR3 loop spans 15 amino acids.

The V call is TRBV20-1, the J call TRBJ2-3; there is no DNA to check the TCRdb D call of TRBD2. The CDR3 has 15 amino acids. The germline gives CDR1 DFQATT, CDR2 SNEGSKA (reference sequence). The CDR3 loop is CSATGTSGASDTQYF.